A single sample gave rise to the 6 T cell receptor beta chains below, sequenced in a study of blood T cell repertoires in COVID-19. Sequencing was performed with immunoSEQ multiplex PCR; in TCRdb, only in-frame clones are kept and a portion is missing. The data show around 200,000 clones, roughly 90% seen once. The sample was PBMCs or T cells enriched from blood (not recorded which). The receptors come from a woman in her forties or fifties in a cohort exposed to, infected with or recovered from COVID-19 (not recorded which).

The rearrangement links TRBV5-5 to TRBJ2-1, with 8 positions matching TRBD2. After removal of 0 bases from V and 5 bases from J, the junction contained 7 bases not matched to a gene. The CDR3 sequence is 16 residues long. From germline, CDR1 is SGHKS and CDR2 YYEKEE (reference sequence). Here the CDR3 DNA reads TGTGCCAGCAGCTTGGCTCGGGCGGGGGGTGACAATGAGCAGTTCTTC. It specifies CASSLARAGGDNEQFF.

V is TRBV19 and J is TRBJ1-2; 7 bases match TRBD1. The junction had 15 bases not matched to a gene; V was cut back by 3 bases and J by 5 bases. The CDR3 runs to 17 residues. Germline CDR1 and CDR2: LNHDA and SQIVND (reference sequence). The CDR3 protein is CASSISAGGYFGYGYTF. In DNA, the CDR3 is TGTGCCAGTAGTATTTCGGCAGGGGGATATTTCGGGTATGGCTACACCTTC.

The J gene is TRBJ2-2, the V gene TRBV7-3; tentatively, D is TRBD1 (5 bases). V lost 5 bases and J 1 base, leaving 8 bases between the germline ends. Looked up from germline, CDR1 is SGHTA and CDR2 is FQGTGA. CDR3 length: 14 residues. The CDR3 region has the DNA TGTGCCAGCAGCGCCGGACAGAACACCGGGGAGCTGTTTTTT. Encoded protein: CASSAGQNTGELFF.

This rearrangement joins TRBV19 to TRBJ1-5, with D hard to call. The CDR3 has 15 amino acids. The V end was cut by 6 bases, the J end by 0 bases, with 12 bases between. Germline CDR1 reads LNHDA; CDR2 reads SQIVND (reference sequence). CDR3 residues: CASSHAGYSNQPQHF. In nucleotides, the CDR3 is TGTGCCAGTAGCCACGCGGGTTATAGCAATCAGCCCCAGCATTTT.

The chain employs TRBV3-1 (or the pseudogene TRBV3-2) and TRBJ1-2; a weak D match, TRBD1 (5 bases). Germline V gives CDR1 LGHDT, CDR2 YNNKEL (reference sequence). This CDR3 has 13 residues. V was clipped by 5 bases and J by 5 bases, with 12 bases between them. CDR3 sequence (DNA): TGTGCCAGCAGCGGCGGGACGGGTTATGGCTACACCTTC. Encoded protein: CASSGGTGYGYTF.

V and J are TRBV7-6 and TRBJ1-3; D is unresolved. Germline V CDR1 and CDR2: SGHVS, FNYEAQ. The CDR3 runs 15 residues. V was pared by 4 bases and J by 4 bases, with 14 bases between. The CDR3 DNA is TGTGCCAGCAGCTCTCGGGGTGGGCGAGGAAACACCATATATTTT. This translates into CASSSRGGRGNTIYF.